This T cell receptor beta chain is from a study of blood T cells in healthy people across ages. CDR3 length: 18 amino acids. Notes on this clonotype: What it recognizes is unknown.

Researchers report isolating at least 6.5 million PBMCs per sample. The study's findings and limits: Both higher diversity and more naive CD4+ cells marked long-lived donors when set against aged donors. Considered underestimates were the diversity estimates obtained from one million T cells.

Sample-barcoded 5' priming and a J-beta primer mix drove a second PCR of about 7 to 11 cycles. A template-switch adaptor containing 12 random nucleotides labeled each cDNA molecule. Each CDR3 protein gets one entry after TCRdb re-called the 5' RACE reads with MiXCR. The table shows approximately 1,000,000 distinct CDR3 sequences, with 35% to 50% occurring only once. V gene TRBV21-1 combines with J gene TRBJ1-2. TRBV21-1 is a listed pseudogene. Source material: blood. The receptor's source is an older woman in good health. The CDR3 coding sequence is TGTGCCAGCAGCAAAGGAGTTGAGGGGAGGGGATACGACTATGGCTACACCTTC. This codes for CASSKGVEGRGYDYGYTF.